These 26 T cell receptor beta chains originate from one sample sequenced in a study of blood T cell repertoires in COVID-19. Sequencing was performed with immunoSEQ multiplex PCR; in TCRdb, only in-frame clones are kept and a portion is missing. This table has roughly 160,000 clones, 85% to 95% appearing once. The sequenced sample was peripheral blood. Every receptor here comes from a middle-aged man with acute or convalescent COVID-19.

The CDR3 protein is CASSHLQGGPERSIQYF. The CDR3 region has the DNA TGTGCCAGCAGCCACCTACAGGGGGGACCCGAACGGAGCATTCAGTACTTC. The chain combines TRBV7-9 with TRBJ2-4; 8 bases map to TRBD1. This CDR3 spans 17 amino acids. The V segment lost 5 bases and the J segment 9 bases; nucleotides outside the gene matches: 18. Germline CDR1 is SEHNR and CDR2 is FQNEAQ (reference sequence).

J is TRBJ2-5 and V is TRBV16, with 10 bases matching TRBD1. This CDR3 has 15 amino acids. The J segment lost 5 bases and the V segment lost 0 bases, leaving 3 bases of the junction unmatched. Germline V gene sequence: CDR1 KGHSY, CDR2 FQNENV. The CDR3 sequence: CASSQSGQGSETQYF. The CDR3 DNA reads TGTGCCAGCAGCCAATCGGGACAGGGGTCTGAGACCCAGTACTTC.

This chain links TRBV5-1 with TRBJ1-1; D is perhaps TRBD1 (5 bases). The CDR3 consists of 15 residues. V lost 0 bases and J 4 bases, leaving 13 bases between the germline ends. Germline assignment: CDR1 SGHRS and CDR2 YFSETQ. The CDR3 protein is CASSLVGSQGTEAFF. In DNA, the CDR3 is TGCGCCAGCAGCTTGGTGGGCAGCCAGGGCACTGAAGCTTTCTTT.

This clone was seen a single time. This chain connects TRBV30 to TRBJ2-7; 10 nucleotides line up with TRBD1. CDR1 is GTSNPN and CDR2 is SVGIG in the germline V gene (reference sequence). After removal of 5 bases from V and 2 bases from J, the junction contained 3 bases not matched to a gene. The CDR3 sequence is 13 residues long. The CDR3 loop reads CAWGTGAPYEQYF. For the CDR3, the DNA is TGTGCCTGGGGGACAGGGGCCCCCTACGAGCAGTACTTC.

The chain carries TRBV27 and TRBJ2-1, with 12 bases identical to TRBD2. This CDR3 has 20 amino acids. CDR1 MNHEY and CDR2 SMNVEV come from the germline V gene (reference sequence). V lost 5 bases and J lost 9; bases outside the gene matches: 23. DNA for the CDR3: TGTGCCAGCAGTCCATCTTCAGGGTTACCCGGGACTAGCGGGCGGAGTGAGCAGTTCTTC. This codes for CASSPSSGLPGTSGRSEQFF.

V and J are TRBV7-9 and TRBJ1-6; a possible D gene is TRBD1 (5 bases). V was shortened by 5 bases and J by 9 bases, with 17 bases between the two germline ends. This CDR3 is built from 15 residues. The germline V gene encodes CDR1 SEHNR and CDR2 FQNEAQ (reference sequence). The CDR3 here is CASSASQGLSSPLHF. The CDR3 nucleotides read TGTGCCAGCAGCGCCTCCCAGGGATTGAGTTCACCCCTCCACTTT.

This chain connects TRBV7-2 to TRBJ2-3; TRBD2 matches at 8 bases. CDR1 is SGHTA, CDR2 FQGNSA, per germline. The CDR3 sequence is 19 residues long. V shed 2 bases and J 0 bases; nucleotides not matched to a gene: 13. For the CDR3, the DNA is TGTGCCAGCAGCTTATTCGGATGGAGCGGGGGATATAGCACAGATACGCAGTATTTT. Translation gives CASSLFGWSGGYSTDTQYF.

The V and J genes are TRBV28 and TRBJ1-2; maybe TRBD1 (6 bases). Trimming stripped 7 bases from V and 5 bases from J, with 11 bases between. In germline, CDR1 is MDHEN, CDR2 SYDVKM. The CDR3 runs to 12 residues. CDR3 sequence reads: CASKGVEYGYTF. The CDR3 bases are TGTGCCAGCAAGGGGGTCGAGTATGGCTACACCTTC.

V and J are TRBV11-3 and TRBJ1-6; possible D gene TRBD1, 5 bases. The V end lost 5 bases, the J end lost 8 bases, and 10 bases lay between the germline ends. CDR1 and CDR2 (germline): SGHNT, YENEEA. The CDR3 consists of 13 residues. The CDR3 DNA follows: TGTGCCAGCAGCAGGGGCCTTTATTCACCCCTCCACTTT. This codes for CASSRGLYSPLHF.

The chain carries TRBV4-3 and TRBJ2-3; 7 bases align to TRBD1. Germline V gene data show CDR1 as LGHNA and CDR2 as YSLEER. The V segment lost 3 bases and the J segment 3 bases; nucleotides outside the gene matches: 9. This CDR3 is 16 amino acids long. Here the CDR3 reads CASSQQNPGGTDTQYF. The CDR3 DNA reads as TGCGCCAGCAGCCAGCAGAACCCAGGGGGTACAGATACGCAGTATTTT.

The genes are TRBV19 and TRBJ1-5; 9 bases map to TRBD1. Germline CDR1 reads LNHDA; CDR2 reads SQIVND (reference sequence). The ends lost 4 bases at V and 7 bases at J; junction bases unmatched: 8. CDR3 length: 15 amino acids. The CDR3 region has the DNA TGTGCCAGTAGTAGGGCGGGGACAGGGAGACAGCCCCAGCATTTT. Translated, it gives CASSRAGTGRQPQHF. The whole variable domain, filled in from reference TRBV19 and TRBJ1-5, reads DGGITQSPKYLFRKEGQNVTLSCEQNLNHDAMYWYRQDPGQGLRLIYYSQIVNDFQKGDIAEGYSVSREKKESFPLTVTSAQKNPTAFYLCASSRAGTGRQPQHFGDGTRLSIL.

This sequence joins TRBV4-1 and TRBJ2-1, with TRBD1 identical over 9 bases. Looked up from germline, CDR1 is MGHRA and CDR2 is YSYEKL. The CDR3 totals 17 residues. J gave up 4 bases and V 1 base, and 8 bases lay outside the gene matches. The CDR3 bases are TGCGCCAGCAGCCAAGGAACGGCAGACAGGGGGTACAATGAGCAGTTCTTC. This codes for CASSQGTADRGYNEQFF.

The chain is built from TRBV7-2 and TRBJ2-3; perhaps TRBD1 as D (5 bases). The CDR3 totals 16 residues. The germline V gene has CDR1 SGHTA and CDR2 FQGNSA. Trimming took 5 bases from V and 0 from J, leaving 15 bases between them. In DNA form, the CDR3 reads TGTGCCAGCAGCCCAGGACACCGAACAAGCACAGATACGCAGTATTTT. Its protein product is CASSPGHRTSTDTQYF. Full variable domain (rest looked up from reference TRBV7-2 and TRBJ2-3): GAGVSQSPSNKVTEKGKDVELRCDPISGHTALYWYRQSLGQGLEFLIYFQGNSAPDKSGLPSDRFSAERTGGSVSTLTIQRTQQEDSAVYLCASSPGHRTSTDTQYFGPGTRLTVL.

The chain recombines TRBV7-2 with TRBJ2-1; no firm D call. CDR1 and CDR2 (germline): SGHTA, FQGNSA. The CDR3 consists of 13 residues. V was pared by 5 bases and J by 9 bases, with 14 bases between. The DNA of the CDR3 is TGTGCCAGCAGCCCCCAGTTCGGGTTTGAGCAGTTCTTC. It yields the protein CASSPQFGFEQFF.

The genes are TRBV27 and TRBJ1-6; the match to TRBD1 covers 8 bases. The CDR3 sequence is 17 residues long. V gave up 10 bases and J gave up 7 bases; unmatched junction bases: 18. In germline, CDR1 is MNHEY, CDR2 SMNVEV (reference sequence). The CDR3: CATRGQEAPLENSPLHF. The DNA of the CDR3 is TGTGCCACCAGGGGACAGGAGGCCCCTCTTGAGAATTCACCCCTCCACTTT.

This chain uses TRBV4-2 with TRBJ2-2, with D possibly matching TRBD2 (5 bases). Per germline, CDR1 LGHNA and CDR2 YNFKEQ. V dropped 1 base and J dropped 3 bases, with 18 bases sitting between them. This CDR3 is built from 18 residues. DNA of the CDR3: TGTGCCAGCAGCCAAGCCCTCCTGACGGGGAAGGACACCGGGGAGCTGTTTTTT. Its translation: CASSQALLTGKDTGELFF.

This clone was counted a single time. This chain links TRBV7-3 with TRBJ1-1; D is unclear. V lost 0 bases and J 1 base, leaving 6 bases between the germline ends. There are 14 residues in the CDR3. CDR1 is SGHTA and CDR2 is FQGTGA in the germline V gene. DNA for the CDR3: TGTGCCAGCAGCTTAACACCAGGGAACACTGAAGCTTTCTTT. Translating gives CASSLTPGNTEAFF.

V usage is TRBV7-2 and J usage is TRBJ2-1, with TRBD2 identical over 13 bases. Germline trimming cut 5 bases from V and 1 base from J; bases unmatched to any gene: 8. The CDR3 length is 18 residues. Germline CDR1 SGHTA, CDR2 FQGNSA. The CDR3 sequence is CASSLWTSGSFSYNEQFF. The CDR3 DNA is TGTGCCAGCAGCCTATGGACTAGCGGGAGCTTTTCCTACAATGAGCAGTTCTTC.

The J gene is TRBJ1-2, the V gene TRBV12-3 or TRBV12-4; no clear D. The CDR3 loop spans 11 amino acids. Trimming cost V 6 bases and J 5 bases, with 7 bases left between them. The CDR3 region is CASRENYGYTF. CDR3 DNA sequence: TGTGCCAGCAGGGAGAATTATGGCTACACCTTC.

This chain uses TRBV15 with TRBJ2-1; TRBD2 matches at 8 bases. Germline-derived CDR1 and CDR2 are LNHNV and YYDKDF (reference sequence). Trimming removed 0 bases from V and 3 bases from J; junction bases left unmatched: 1. The CDR3 loop spans 15 amino acids. As DNA, the CDR3 is TGTGCCACCAGCAGAGACAGCGGGAGCTACAATGAGCAGTTCTTC. Its protein is CATSRDSGSYNEQFF.

This clone has more than one count but fewer than ten. The rearrangement joins TRBV6-5 to TRBJ2-1; the D is unclear. V gave up 4 bases and J gave up 4 bases, with 8 bases separating them. CDR3 length: 13 residues. From germline, CDR1 is MNHEY and CDR2 SVGAGI. The CDR3 reads CASSSRLYNEQFF. The CDR3 region has the DNA TGTGCCAGCAGTTCAAGACTGTACAATGAGCAGTTCTTC.

The CDR3: CASSAAGWENIQYF. The CDR3 coding sequence is TGTGCCAGCAGCGCCGCAGGGTGGGAAAACATTCAGTACTTC. The J gene is TRBJ2-4, the V gene TRBV7-3; TRBD1 is a possible D gene (5 bases). V was clipped by 5 bases and J by 5 bases, with 13 bases between them. Germline loops: CDR1 SGHTA, CDR2 FQGTGA. The CDR3 is 14 amino acids. Filled out from reference TRBV7-3 and TRBJ2-4, the complete variable domain reads GAGVSQTPSNKVTEKGKYVELRCDPISGHTALYWYRQSLGQGPEFLIYFQGTGAADDSGLPNDRFFAVRPEGSVSTLKIQRTERGDSAVYLCASSAAGWENIQYFGAGTRLSVL.

V is TRBV6-4 and J is TRBJ1-4; the D gene is possibly TRBD1 (6 bases). V gave up 11 bases and J gave up 7 bases, with 17 bases separating them. CDR3 length: 13 residues. The germline V gene has CDR1 MRHNA and CDR2 SNTAGT. CDR3: CAAGGGGGEKLFF. The CDR3 region has the DNA TGTGCCGCGGGGGGAGGAGGGGGTGAAAAACTGTTTTTT.

V is TRBV28 and J is TRBJ1-2; 7 bases agree with TRBD1. The CDR3 runs to 11 residues. In germline, CDR1 is MDHEN, CDR2 SYDVKM. The V gene end was trimmed by 7 bases and the J gene end by 14 bases; junction bases not matched to a gene: 10. Here the CDR3 DNA reads TGTGCCAGCAACCGCAGGGGGGTCCGGACCTTC. It yields the protein CASNRRGVRTF.

For the CDR3, the DNA is TGTGCCAGCAGCGCCGGGACAGGGGATAATTCACCCCTCCACTTT. Translation: CASSAGTGDNSPLHF. The chain couples TRBV9 to TRBJ1-6, with 10 bases lining up with TRBD1. J was trimmed by 5 bases and V by 3 bases; bases with no gene match: 2. This CDR3 is 15 amino acids long. CDR1 and CDR2 (germline): SGDLS, YYNGEE.

The V and J genes are TRBV27 and TRBJ2-2; TRBD2 aligns across 12 bases. J gave up 4 bases and V 6 bases, and 3 bases lay outside the gene matches. Looked up from germline, CDR1 is MNHEY and CDR2 is SMNVEV (reference sequence). CDR3 length equals 15 residues. This CDR3 reads CASRGLAGSTGELFF. In nucleotides, the CDR3 is TGTGCCAGCAGAGGACTAGCGGGATCCACCGGGGAGCTGTTTTTT.